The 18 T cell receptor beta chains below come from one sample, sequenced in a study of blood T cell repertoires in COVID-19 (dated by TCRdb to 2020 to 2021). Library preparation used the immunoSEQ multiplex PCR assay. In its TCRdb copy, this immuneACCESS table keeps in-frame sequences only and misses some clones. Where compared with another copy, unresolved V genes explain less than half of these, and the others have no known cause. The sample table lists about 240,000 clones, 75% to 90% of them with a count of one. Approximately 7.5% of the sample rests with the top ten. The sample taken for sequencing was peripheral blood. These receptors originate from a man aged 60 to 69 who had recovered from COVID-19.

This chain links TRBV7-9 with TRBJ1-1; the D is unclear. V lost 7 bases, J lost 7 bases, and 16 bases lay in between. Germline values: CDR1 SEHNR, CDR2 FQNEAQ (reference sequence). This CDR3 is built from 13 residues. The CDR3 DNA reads TGTGCCAGCACTCTTCTCCCCGAGGATGAAGCTTTCTTT. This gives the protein CASTLLPEDEAFF.

Here the CDR3 DNA reads TGTGCTAGTGGTTTTCGACTAGCGGGTGGCAATGAGCAGTTCTTC. As protein: CASGFRLAGGNEQFF. The V and J genes are TRBV12-5 and TRBJ2-1; 10 positions match TRBD2. Germline V CDR1 and CDR2: LGHNT, FRNRAP. This CDR3 has 15 residues. Trimming at V came to 3 bases and at J to 6 bases, leaving 5 bases not matched to a gene.

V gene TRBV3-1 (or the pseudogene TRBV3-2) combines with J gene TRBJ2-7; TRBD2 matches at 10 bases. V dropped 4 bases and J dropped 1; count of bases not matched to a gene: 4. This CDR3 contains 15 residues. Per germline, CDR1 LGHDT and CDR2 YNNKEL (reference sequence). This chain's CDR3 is CASSLLAGASYEQYF. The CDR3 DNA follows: TGTGCCAGCAGCCTGCTAGCGGGAGCTTCCTACGAGCAGTACTTC.

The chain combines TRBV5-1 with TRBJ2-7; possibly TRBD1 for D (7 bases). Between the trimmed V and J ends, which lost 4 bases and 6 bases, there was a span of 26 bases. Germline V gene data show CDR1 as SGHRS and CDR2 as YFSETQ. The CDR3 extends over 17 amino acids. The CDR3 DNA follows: TGCGCCAGCAGCCCCGGGACAGCGAGAGGTAAAGCGGGCGAGCAGTACGTC. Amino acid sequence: CASSPGTARGKAGEQYV.

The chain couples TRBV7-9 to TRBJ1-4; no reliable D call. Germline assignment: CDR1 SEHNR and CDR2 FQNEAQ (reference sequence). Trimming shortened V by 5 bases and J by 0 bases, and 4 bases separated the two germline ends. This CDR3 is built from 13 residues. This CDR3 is CASSQTTNEKLFF. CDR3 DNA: TGTGCCAGCAGCCAAACAACTAATGAAAAACTGTTTTTT. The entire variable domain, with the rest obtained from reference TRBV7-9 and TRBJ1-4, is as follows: DTGVSQNPRHKITKRGQNVTFRCDPISEHNRLYWYRQTLGQGPEFLTYFQNEAQLEKSRLLSDRFSAERPKGSFSTLEIQRTEQGDSAMYLCASSQTTNEKLFFGSGTQLSVL.

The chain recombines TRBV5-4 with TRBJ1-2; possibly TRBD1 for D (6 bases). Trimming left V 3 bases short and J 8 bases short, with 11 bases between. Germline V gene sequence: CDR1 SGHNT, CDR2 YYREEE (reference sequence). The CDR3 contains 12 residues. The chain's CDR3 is CASSYTQGGYTF. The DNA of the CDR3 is TGTGCCAGCAGCTATACACAGGGAGGCTACACCTTC. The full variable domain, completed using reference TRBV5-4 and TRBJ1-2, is ETGVTQSPTHLIKTRGQQVTLRCSSQSGHNTVSWYQQALGQGPQFIFQYYREEENGRGNFPPRFSGLQFPNYSSELNVNALELDDSALYLCASSYTQGGYTFGSGTRLTVV.

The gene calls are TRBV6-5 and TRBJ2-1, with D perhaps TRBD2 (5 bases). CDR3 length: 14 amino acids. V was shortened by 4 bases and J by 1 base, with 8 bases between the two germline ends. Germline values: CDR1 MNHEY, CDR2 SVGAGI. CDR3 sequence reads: CASSFGDSYNEQFF. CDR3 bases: TGTGCCAGCAGTTTCGGGGATTCCTACAATGAGCAGTTCTTC.

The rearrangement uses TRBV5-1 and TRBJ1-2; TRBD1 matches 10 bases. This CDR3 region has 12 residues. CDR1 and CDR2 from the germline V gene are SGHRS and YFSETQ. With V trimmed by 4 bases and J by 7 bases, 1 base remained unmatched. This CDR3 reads CASSRDRGGYTF. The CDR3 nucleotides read TGCGCCAGCAGCAGGGACAGGGGTGGCTACACCTTC.

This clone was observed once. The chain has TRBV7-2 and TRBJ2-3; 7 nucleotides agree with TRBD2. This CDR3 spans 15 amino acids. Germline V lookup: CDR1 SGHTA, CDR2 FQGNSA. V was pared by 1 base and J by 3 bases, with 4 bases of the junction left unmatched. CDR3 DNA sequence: TGTGCCAGCAGCTTAGGGTGGCGGGAGACAGATACGCAGTATTTT. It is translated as CASSLGWRETDTQYF.

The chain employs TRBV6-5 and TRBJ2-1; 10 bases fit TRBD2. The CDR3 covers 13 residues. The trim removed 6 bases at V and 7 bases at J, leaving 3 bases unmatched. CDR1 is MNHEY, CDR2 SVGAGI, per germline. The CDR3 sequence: CASRLAGVNEQFF. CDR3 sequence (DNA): TGTGCCAGCAGGCTAGCGGGGGTGAATGAGCAGTTCTTC.

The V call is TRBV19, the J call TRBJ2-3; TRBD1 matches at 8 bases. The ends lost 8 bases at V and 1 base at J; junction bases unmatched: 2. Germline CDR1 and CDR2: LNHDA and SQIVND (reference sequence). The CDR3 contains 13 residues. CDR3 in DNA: TGTGCCAGTTCGGACAGGGGCACAGATACGCAGTATTTT. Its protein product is CASSDRGTDTQYF.

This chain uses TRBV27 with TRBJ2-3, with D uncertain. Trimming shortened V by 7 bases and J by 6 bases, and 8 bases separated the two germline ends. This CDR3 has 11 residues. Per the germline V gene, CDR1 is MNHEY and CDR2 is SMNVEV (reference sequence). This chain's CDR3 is CASTHRDTQYF. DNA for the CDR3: TGTGCCAGCACTCATCGGGATACGCAGTATTTT.

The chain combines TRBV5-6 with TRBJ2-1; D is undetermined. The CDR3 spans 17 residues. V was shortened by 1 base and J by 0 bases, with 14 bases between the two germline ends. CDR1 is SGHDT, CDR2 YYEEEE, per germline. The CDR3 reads CASSLYPVTASYNEQFF. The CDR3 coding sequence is TGTGCCAGCAGCTTGTATCCAGTTACCGCCTCCTACAATGAGCAGTTCTTC.

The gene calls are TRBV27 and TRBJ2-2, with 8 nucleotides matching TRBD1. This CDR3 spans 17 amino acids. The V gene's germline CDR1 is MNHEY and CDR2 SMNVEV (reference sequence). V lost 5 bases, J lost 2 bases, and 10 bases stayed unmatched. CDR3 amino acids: CASSRSTGTGNTGELFF. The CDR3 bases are TGTGCCAGCAGTCGTAGTACCGGGACAGGCAACACCGGGGAGCTGTTTTTT.

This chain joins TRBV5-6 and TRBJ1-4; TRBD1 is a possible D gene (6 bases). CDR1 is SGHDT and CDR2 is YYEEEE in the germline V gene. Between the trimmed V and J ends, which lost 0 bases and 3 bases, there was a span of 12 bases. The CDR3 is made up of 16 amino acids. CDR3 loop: CASSLGFRTANEKLFF. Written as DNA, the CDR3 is TGTGCCAGCAGCTTGGGCTTCCGGACAGCTAATGAAAAACTGTTTTTT.

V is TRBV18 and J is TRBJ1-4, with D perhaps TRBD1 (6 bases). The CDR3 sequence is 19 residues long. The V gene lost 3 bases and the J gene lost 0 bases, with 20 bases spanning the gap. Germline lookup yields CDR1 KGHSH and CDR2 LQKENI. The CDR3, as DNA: TGTGCCAGCTCACCGGCCCCTCAGGGGCGGCGGGCAACTAATGAAAAACTGTTTTTT. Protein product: CASSPAPQGRRATNEKLFF.

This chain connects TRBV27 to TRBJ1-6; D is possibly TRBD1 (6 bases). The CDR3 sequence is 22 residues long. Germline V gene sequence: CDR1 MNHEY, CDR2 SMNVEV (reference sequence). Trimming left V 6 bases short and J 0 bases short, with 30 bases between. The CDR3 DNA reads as TGTGCCAGCAGCCGCTTCCACAGGGTTCAAGGGGGTCCTAGCTCCTATAATTCACCCCTCCACTTT. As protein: CASSRFHRVQGGPSSYNSPLHF.

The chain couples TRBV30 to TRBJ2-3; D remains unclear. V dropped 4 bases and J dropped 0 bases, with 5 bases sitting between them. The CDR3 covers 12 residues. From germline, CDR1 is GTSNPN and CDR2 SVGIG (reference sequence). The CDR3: CAWTVSTDTQYF. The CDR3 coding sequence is TGTGCCTGGACAGTGAGCACAGATACGCAGTATTTT.